This record concerns one T cell receptor beta chain sequence. V lost 8 bases and J 3 bases, leaving 17 bases between the germline ends. This CDR3 spans 14 amino acids. CDR1 is SNHLY, CDR2 FYNNEI, per germline. The entry originates in a study of cytomegalovirus exposure and HLA in healthy donors. Both 60 Vbeta primers and 13 Jbeta primers went into the PCR. The assay was immunoSEQ multiplex PCR, and TCRdb's table has in-frame clones only and misses some. The sample totals under 90,000 clones. The sequenced sample consisted of PBMCs. The receptor comes from a man over 45 in good health and CMV-seropositive. This rearrangement joins TRBV2 to TRBJ2-7, with D tentatively TRBD2 (6 bases). The CDR3 loop reads CASGPGTYFYEQYF. CDR3 DNA: TGTGCCAGCGGTCCCGGGACTTATTTCTACGAGCAGTACTTC.